This paragraph covers one TCR beta chain sequence. These data come from a study of technical replicates of blood from a few donors. Assay: immunoSEQ multiplex PCR; the TCRdb copy retains only in-frame clones and omits some. This sample has more than 75,000 clones, with about 92% found just once. The ends were cut back, 3 bases at V and 1 base at J, with 15 bases in the middle. Germline CDR1 reads KGHSH; CDR2 reads LQKENI. The CDR3 runs to 16 residues. V is TRBV18 and J is TRBJ1-1; D call uncertain. This clonotype was obtained from a human donor in good health. Material for sequencing was T cells isolated from PBMCs. For the CDR3, the DNA is TGTGCCAGCTCACCCATGTCCTCCTCAGGGAACACTGAAGCTTTCTTT. This sequence encodes CASSPMSSSGNTEAFF.